The 12 T cell receptor beta chains given below trace back to one sample, sequenced in a study of PD-L1 blockade in urothelial cancer (dated by TCRdb to 2016 to 2017). The time point label of this sample denotes: pretreatment peripheral blood. Libraries were constructed by the immunoSEQ multiplex PCR assay. TCRdb mirrors the immuneACCESS table, restricted to in-frame sequences. Some clones are absent from its copies; in checked studies, under half trace to an unresolved V gene, and the reason for the others is unknown. This sample is represented by tens of thousands of clones; 90% of them were singletons. The ten largest account for more than 3.5% of the sample. This specimen consisted of PBMCs, obtained around atezolizumab (anti-PD-L1) treatment. These receptors were taken from a man between 65 and 85 years old with urothelial cancer.

There are a few counts of this clone. V is TRBV7-9 and J is TRBJ2-5, with D perhaps TRBD2 (6 bases). This CDR3 is built from 15 residues. Trimming pared 6 bases from V and 0 bases from J, leaving 14 bases between. Germline CDR1 reads SEHNR; CDR2 reads FQNEAQ (reference sequence). In nucleotides, the CDR3 is TGTGCCAGCAGTGGGACTTGGAATTACCAAGAGACCCAGTACTTC. This gives the protein CASSGTWNYQETQYF. Looking up the rest from reference TRBV7-9 and TRBJ2-5 gives the full variable domain: DTGVSQNPRHKITKRGQNVTFRCDPISEHNRLYWYRQTLGQGPEFLTYFQNEAQLEKSRLLSDRFSAERPKGSFSTLEIQRTEQGDSAMYLCASSGTWNYQETQYFGPGTRLLVL.

The chain uses TRBV9 and TRBJ2-7, with 8 bases lining up with TRBD1. CDR3 length: 14 residues. J was trimmed by 7 bases and V by 0 bases; bases with no gene match: 6. Germline-derived CDR1 and CDR2 are SGDLS and YYNGEE. The CDR3 nucleotides read TGTGCCAGCAGCGTAGGGACAGGGAGTGGGGAGCAGTACTTC. It yields the protein CASSVGTGSGEQYF.

As regards this clone: Other DNA variants within this sample encode the same CDR3. The V gene is TRBV28, the J gene TRBJ1-5; 7 bases are shared with TRBD1. CDR3 size: 14 residues. Germline CDR1 MDHEN, CDR2 SYDVKM. The trim removed 6 bases at V and 1 base at J, leaving 3 bases unmatched. CDR3 nucleotide sequence: TGTGCCAGCAGCTTAGGGGGCAGCAATCAGCCCCAGCATTTT. Encoded protein: CASSLGGSNQPQHF.

The V and J genes are TRBV5-4 and TRBJ1-2, with D perhaps TRBD1 (6 bases). Germline V gives CDR1 SGHNT, CDR2 YYREEE (reference sequence). V gave up 4 bases and J gave up 0 bases, with 10 bases separating them. This CDR3 spans 14 amino acids. CDR3 loop: CASSRQGTNYGYTF. For the CDR3, the DNA is TGTGCCAGCAGCCGTCAGGGGACTAACTATGGCTACACCTTC.

The CDR3 protein is CASSLGASNQPQHF. Written as DNA, the CDR3 is TGTGCCAGCAGCTTGGGGGCCAGCAATCAGCCCCAGCATTTT. The chain has TRBV5-4 and TRBJ1-5; the D is unclear. Germline V gene lookup returns CDR1 SGHNT and CDR2 YYREEE (reference sequence). Trimming shortened V by 0 bases and J by 1 base, and 5 bases separated the two germline ends. This CDR3 is 14 amino acids long.

The chain uses TRBV7-3 and TRBJ2-7; D possibly corresponds to TRBD2 (8 bases). CDR1 is SGHTA, CDR2 FQGTGA, per germline. CDR3 size: 14 residues. Between the trimmed V and J ends, which lost 6 bases and 2 bases, there was a span of 14 bases. CDR3 in DNA: TGTGCCAGCAGGTATAGCGGGACAGCCTACGAGCAGTACTTC. It translates to CASRYSGTAYEQYF.

The gene calls are TRBV10-2 and TRBJ2-7; D is undetermined. Germline CDR1 WSHSY, CDR2 SAAADI. The CDR3 consists of 12 residues. Trimming shortened V by 3 bases and J by 7 bases, and 10 bases separated the two germline ends. The CDR3, as DNA: TGCGCCAGCAGTGAAGTCCGCAGGGAGCAGTACTTC. Amino acid sequence: CASSEVRREQYF.

The DNA for the CDR3 is TGCGCCAGCAGTGAGGGGTTAGCGGGAGATTCCGCTCCAGATGAGCTGTTTTTT. Its translation: CASSEGLAGDSAPDELFF. This rearrangement joins TRBV10-1 to TRBJ2-2, with 9 positions matching TRBD2. The CDR3 runs 18 residues. CDR1 and CDR2 from the germline V gene are WNHNN and SYGVQD (reference sequence). J gave up 11 bases and V 2 bases, and 18 bases lay outside the gene matches.

The chain links TRBV5-1 to TRBJ2-1; 8 bases fit TRBD2. CDR3 size: 15 residues. Trimming removed 4 bases from V and 4 bases from J; junction bases left unmatched: 7. Germline V gene sequence: CDR1 SGHRS, CDR2 YFSETQ. CDR3 region: CASSGGSGSYNEQFF. DNA for the CDR3: TGCGCCAGCAGCGGGGGGAGCGGGAGTTACAATGAGCAGTTCTTC.

The chain couples TRBV4-1 to TRBJ1-2; 12 bases are shared with TRBD1. There are 15 residues in the CDR3. J lost 3 bases, V lost 4 bases, and 3 bases had no gene match. Looked up from germline, CDR1 is MGHRA and CDR2 is YSYEKL. The CDR3 sequence: CASSPGQGADYGYTF. The CDR3, as DNA: TGCGCCAGCAGCCCGGGACAGGGGGCGGACTATGGCTACACCTTC.

The chain employs TRBV4-2 and TRBJ2-1, with 10 bases aligning to TRBD2. The CDR3 spans 15 residues. Germline values: CDR1 LGHNA, CDR2 YNFKEQ. With V trimmed by 3 bases and J by 12 bases, 11 bases remained unmatched. CDR3 DNA: TGTGCCAGCAGCCAGGGATCTAGCGGGAGTAAGGGGCAGTTCTTC. As protein: CASSQGSSGSKGQFF.

The chain uses TRBV14 and TRBJ2-1, with D perhaps TRBD1 (5 bases). Trimming took 4 bases from V and 0 from J, leaving 10 bases between them. This CDR3 contains 15 residues. Germline loops: CDR1 SGHDN, CDR2 FVKESK. In nucleotides, the CDR3 is TGTGCCAGCAGCCTGGGGCGGTCCTCCTACAATGAGCAGTTCTTC. This translates into CASSLGRSSYNEQFF. Supplemented by reference TRBV14 and TRBJ2-1, the full variable domain reads EAGVTQFPSHSVIEKGQTVTLRCDPISGHDNLYWYRRVMGKEIKFLLHFVKESKQDESGMPNNRFLAERTGGTYSTLKVQPAELEDSGVYFCASSLGRSSYNEQFFGPGTRLTVL.